Listed below are T cell receptor beta chains from one sample, sequenced in a study of T-cell memory formation after mild COVID-19. MiXCR, applied by TCRdb to the 5' RACE reads, yields one record per CDR3 protein. The repertoire holds fewer than 650,000 distinct CDR3 sequences, with 20% to 25% as singletons. Source material: PBMCs or a T cell subset sorted from them (not recorded which). The receptor source for this set is an adult woman who had mild COVID-19 (a few samples of this study predate the infection). Cell type and time point are not known. Both conserved end residues are part of each CDR3. Each record gives: V gene, clone size, J gene, D gene, CDR3 protein, CDR3 DNA. The D gene is left open where the match is weak. Size tells how often a clone was seen (once, few, many) or the class of an expanded clone, and some rows leave it out.

V: TRBV9
size: few
J: TRBJ1-4
D: -
CDR3: CASSPRAGRSTNEKLFF
DNA: TGTGCCAGCAGCCCCAGAGCTGGGCGGTCAACTAATGAAAAACTGTTTTTT

V: TRBV4-2
size: -
J: TRBJ2-7
D: -
CDR3: CASSQDPSGYYEQYF
DNA: TGTGCCAGCAGCCAAGATCCCAGCGGATACTACGAGCAGTACTTC

V: TRBV10-3
size: -
J: TRBJ1-2
D: -
CDR3: CAISGSYGYTF
DNA: TGTGCCATCAGTGGTAGCTATGGCTACACCTTC

V: TRBV6-5
size: -
J: TRBJ2-6
D: -
CDR3: CASSYGGTDGANVLTF
DNA: TGTGCCAGCAGTTACGGGGGGACTGATGGGGCCAACGTCCTGACTTTC

V: TRBV6-5
size: -
J: TRBJ1-1
D: -
CDR3: CASSYPGDTEAFF
DNA: TGTGCCAGCAGTTATCCGGGCGACACTGAAGCTTTCTTT

V: TRBV12-3/TRBV12-4
size: few
J: TRBJ2-7
D: TRBD1
CDR3: CASSFEDRDNEQYF
DNA: TGTGCCAGCAGTTTTGAGGACAGGGACAACGAGCAGTACTTC

V: TRBV20-1
size: -
J: TRBJ2-5
D: TRBD2
CDR3: CSAPGLAGEETQYF
DNA: TGCAGTGCTCCGGGACTAGCGGGAGAAGAGACCCAGTACTTC

V: TRBV30
size: -
J: TRBJ2-5
D: TRBD1
CDR3: CAWSGGTGQTQYF
DNA: TGTGCCTGGAGTGGCGGGACAGGTCAGACCCAGTACTTC

V: TRBV7-3
size: -
J: TRBJ1-1
D: -
CDR3: CASSLQGPGEAFF
DNA: TGTGCCAGCAGCTTACAGGGGCCGGGGGAAGCTTTCTTT

V: TRBV5-1
size: -
J: TRBJ2-7
D: -
CDR3: CASSGRGDSYEQYF
DNA: TGCGCCAGCAGCGGGAGGGGGGACAGCTACGAGCAGTACTTC

V: TRBV29-1
size: few
J: TRBJ2-7
D: -
CDR3: CSVEDGAGGSYEQYF
DNA: TGCAGCGTTGAAGACGGTGCAGGTGGGTCCTACGAGCAGTACTTC

V: TRBV19
size: few
J: TRBJ1-2
D: -
CDR3: CASNFGGNYGYTF
DNA: TGTGCCAGTAACTTCGGGGGAAACTATGGCTACACCTTC

V: TRBV29-1
size: -
J: TRBJ2-3
D: -
CDR3: CSVDVSSTDTQYF
DNA: TGCAGCGTTGATGTCTCTAGCACAGATACGCAGTATTTT

V: TRBV5-6
size: many
J: TRBJ2-1
D: -
CDR3: CASSFASPNEQFF
DNA: TGTGCCAGCAGCTTCGCTAGCCCCAATGAGCAGTTCTTC

V: TRBV5-5
size: -
J: TRBJ1-5
D: -
CDR3: CASSPIHGDTSNQPQHF
DNA: TGTGCCAGCAGCCCCATCCATGGTGACACTAGCAATCAGCCCCAGCATTTT

V: TRBV27
size: -
J: TRBJ1-4
D: -
CDR3: CASRSRREKLFF
DNA: TGTGCCAGCAGGTCACGCCGTGAAAAACTGTTTTTT

V: TRBV6-5
size: -
J: TRBJ2-2
D: -
CDR3: CASTGGTGGTGELFF
DNA: TGTGCCAGCACCGGCGGGACCGGAGGTACCGGGGAGCTGTTTTTT

V: TRBV7-3
size: few
J: TRBJ2-5
D: TRBD1
CDR3: CASSVDREETQYF
DNA: TGTGCCAGCAGCGTGGACAGGGAAGAGACCCAGTACTTC

V: TRBV29-1
size: few
J: TRBJ2-1
D: TRBD2
CDR3: CSSRRLAGLADEQFF
DNA: TGCAGCTCCCGGAGACTAGCGGGTCTAGCTGATGAGCAGTTCTTC

V: TRBV20-1
size: -
J: TRBJ1-2
D: TRBD1
CDR3: CSVLGQGGFYGYTF
DNA: TGCAGTGTCCTGGGACAGGGAGGTTTCTATGGCTACACCTTC

V: TRBV12-3/TRBV12-4
size: -
J: TRBJ2-1
D: -
CDR3: CASSLALGRAEQFF
DNA: TGTGCCAGCAGTTTAGCGCTAGGAAGAGCTGAGCAGTTCTTC

V: TRBV2
size: -
J: TRBJ1-1
D: TRBD1
CDR3: CASSAGTGPPEAFF
DNA: TGTGCCAGCAGCGCCGGGACAGGACCCCCTGAAGCTTTCTTT

V: TRBV4-1
size: few
J: TRBJ1-1
D: -
CDR3: CASSQDPSITEAFF
DNA: TGCGCCAGCAGCCAAGATCCGTCCATCACTGAAGCTTTCTTT

V: TRBV5-1
size: many
J: TRBJ2-1
D: -
CDR3: CASSLAGASGWGGTYNNEQFF
DNA: TGCGCCAGCAGCTTGGCTGGGGCTTCGGGGTGGGGCGGTACTTACAACAATGAGCAGTTCTTC

V: TRBV20-1
size: -
J: TRBJ2-7
D: TRBD2
CDR3: CSAGGEAGRSYEQYF
DNA: TGCAGTGCAGGCGGAGAAGCGGGACGGAGCTACGAGCAGTACTTC